This TCR beta chain was recovered during a study of blood T cell repertoires in COVID-19. Looking at the study overall: The United States, Italy and Spain supplied acute and convalescent COVID-19 samples. T cells, B-cell-depleted T cells, or PBMCs provided the cDNA or gDNA that served as material.

The CDR3 has 13 residues. The junction had 7 bases not matched to a gene; V was cut back by 6 bases and J by 6 bases. CDR1 is MNHEY, CDR2 SVGAGI, per germline. The table came from immunoSEQ multiplex PCR; TCRdb's copy has only in-frame clones and leaves some out. This sample carries approximately 86,000 clones, roughly nine tenths of them seen once, and the ten largest clones take approximately 8.9%. The genes are TRBV6-5 and TRBJ1-2; 7 bases are shared with TRBD1. Input material: peripheral blood. The receptor was derived from a man between 50 and 59 years old with acute or convalescent COVID-19. The CDR3 sequence is CASRRQGSDGYTF. In nucleotides, the CDR3 is TGTGCCAGCAGACGACAGGGTTCGGATGGCTACACCTTC.